These T cell receptor beta chains were read from a single sample in a study of shared clonotypes between healthy human individuals. The protocol was immunoSEQ multiplex PCR, while the TCRdb copy is restricted to in-frame clones and leaves out a portion. Of millions of clones in the sample, 95% were seen once. The sequencing input was naive CD4+ T cells sorted from blood. Every receptor here comes from a man aged 18 to 29 in good health. Each CDR3 is given with its conserved first and last residue. A D gene is named only where the DNA matches it firmly. Size tells how often a clone was seen (once, few, many) or the class of an expanded clone, and some rows leave it out.

clone size	V gene	J gene	D gene	CDR3 protein	CDR3 DNA
once	TRBV7-8	TRBJ2-7	NA	CASSSDTYEQYF	TGTGCCAGCAGCTCGGACACCTACGAGCAGTACTTC
NA	TRBV10-3	TRBJ1-3	NA	CATNGGAGNTIYF	TGTGCCACCAATGGGGGGGCTGGAAACACCATATATTTT
NA	TRBV21-1	TRBJ2-1	NA	CASSKSFSPEGQELYNEQFF	TGTGCCAGCAGCAAATCGTTTAGTCCCGAAGGACAGGAGCTTTACAATGAGCAGTTCTTC
NA	TRBV7-8	TRBJ1-4	NA	CASSLGQTHEKLFF	TGTGCCAGCAGCTTAGGCCAAACCCATGAAAAACTGTTTTTT
NA	TRBV5-4	TRBJ1-4	NA	CASSFLTDEKLFF	TGTGCCAGCAGCTTTCTTACGGATGAAAAACTGTTTTTT
NA	TRBV11-1	TRBJ2-7	TRBD1	CASSPRDRGGYEQYF	TGTGCCAGCAGCCCCCGGGACAGGGGGGGATACGAGCAGTACTTC
NA	TRBV6-1	TRBJ1-2	NA	CASSVSGTLAFYTF	TGTGCCAGCAGTGTGTCCGGGACGTTGGCGTTCTACACCTTC
NA	TRBV5-5	TRBJ2-1	NA	CASSLASSFSYNEQFF	TGTGCCAGCAGCTTGGCCTCTTCGTTCTCCTACAATGAGCAGTTCTTC
NA	TRBV19	TRBJ2-7	NA	CASSIGQFYEQYF	TGTGCCAGTAGTATTGGGCAGTTCTACGAGCAGTACTTC
NA	TRBV11-2	TRBJ2-1	NA	CASSLIGLHEQFF	TGTGCCAGCAGCTTAATCGGTCTTCATGAGCAGTTCTTC
NA	TRBV5-6	TRBJ2-1	NA	CASSSNNEQFF	TGTGCCAGCAGCTCTAACAATGAGCAGTTCTTC
NA	TRBV21-1	TRBJ2-1	NA	CASSSRDMDLRPSSYNEQFF	TGTGCCAGCAGCTCTCGAGATATGGACTTGAGGCCAAGCTCCTACAATGAGCAGTTCTTC
once	TRBV4-1	TRBJ2-7	TRBD1	CASSLGQGYEQYF	TGCGCCAGCAGTCTAGGACAGGGTTACGAGCAGTACTTC
NA	TRBV18	TRBJ2-6	NA	CASSLNSGANVLTF	TGTGCCAGCTCATTAAACTCTGGGGCCAACGTCCTGACTTTC
NA	TRBV9	TRBJ2-5	NA	CASSVGASKETQYF	TGTGCCAGCAGCGTAGGGGCTAGCAAAGAGACCCAGTACTTC
NA	TRBV5-1	TRBJ2-3	NA	CASSPTGTSTDTQYF	TGCGCCAGCAGCCCTACAGGTACTAGCACAGATACGCAGTATTTT
once	TRBV6-5	TRBJ2-2	NA	CASSYDRGELFF	TGTGCCAGCAGTTACGACCGCGGGGAGCTGTTTTTT
NA	TRBV5-1	TRBJ1-5	NA	CASSLEDPARQPQHF	TGCGCCAGCAGCTTGGAGGACCCTGCTAGACAGCCCCAGCATTTT
NA	TRBV6-5	TRBJ2-7	TRBD2	CASSYSAGGFAEQYF	TGTGCCAGCAGTTACTCAGCGGGAGGCTTTGCCGAGCAGTACTTC
NA	TRBV5-1	TRBJ2-5	TRBD2	CASSLDPGGQETQYF	TGCGCCAGCAGCTTGGATCCGGGGGGCCAAGAGACCCAGTACTTC
NA	TRBV6-1	TRBJ1-3	NA	CASSLQGSSGNTIYF	TGTGCCAGCAGCCTTCAGGGGAGCTCTGGAAACACCATATATTTT
NA	TRBV5-1	TRBJ1-1	NA	CASRQDTVNTEAFF	TGCGCCAGCAGACAGGACACGGTGAACACTGAAGCTTTCTTT
NA	TRBV7-9	TRBJ2-1	TRBD2	CASSTGTSGGNEQFF	TGTGCCAGCAGCACCGGGACTAGCGGGGGTAATGAGCAGTTCTTC
NA	TRBV9	TRBJ1-1	NA	CASSLDLNTEAFF	TGTGCCAGCAGTTTAGATCTGAACACTGAAGCTTTCTTT
NA	TRBV5-1	TRBJ2-1	NA	CASSLGQGTYNEQFF	TGCGCCAGCAGCTTGGGGCAGGGAACCTACAATGAGCAGTTCTTC
NA	TRBV27	TRBJ1-1	NA	CASSSLRQTGEAFF	TGTGCCAGCAGTTCCCTACGACAAACCGGTGAAGCTTTCTTT
once	TRBV9	TRBJ2-3	TRBD2	CASSVSGVALDTDTQYF	TGTGCCAGCAGCGTGAGCGGGGTCGCCCTAGACACAGATACGCAGTATTTT
NA	TRBV7-9	TRBJ2-1	NA	CASSLGGKSSYNEQFF	TGTGCCAGCAGCTTAGGGGGCAAGAGCTCCTACAATGAGCAGTTCTTC
once	TRBV9	TRBJ2-7	NA	CASSGGTSYEQYF	TGTGCCAGCAGCGGTGGGACATCCTACGAGCAGTACTTC
NA	TRBV4-3	TRBJ1-6	NA	CASSSQGNSPLHF	TGCGCCAGCAGTTCACAGGGAAATTCACCCCTCCACTTT
NA	TRBV11-2	TRBJ2-3	NA	CASSFFYYWPATDTQYF	TGTGCCAGCAGCTTTTTCTACTACTGGCCCGCTACAGATACGCAGTATTTT
few	TRBV7-2	TRBJ2-5	NA	CASSPDGTSKETQYF	TGTGCCAGCAGCCCGGACGGTACCAGCAAAGAGACCCAGTACTTC
NA	TRBV2	TRBJ2-4	NA	CASSEGGYIQYF	TGTGCCAGCAGTGAAGGGGGTTACATTCAGTACTTC
NA	TRBV6-5	TRBJ1-5	TRBD1	CASSNAGTGGQPQHF	TGTGCCAGCAGCAACGCCGGGACAGGGGGGCAGCCCCAGCATTTT
NA	TRBV2	TRBJ2-2	NA	CASSTGETGELFF	TGTGCCAGCAGTACAGGTGAAACCGGGGAGCTGTTTTTT
NA	TRBV7-2	TRBJ2-7	NA	CASSPHSYEQYF	TGTGCCAGCAGCCCCCACTCCTACGAGCAGTACTTC
once	TRBV5-1	TRBJ2-5	NA	CASSLVPDQETQYF	TGCGCCAGCAGCTTGGTTCCAGACCAAGAGACCCAGTACTTC
NA	TRBV11-2	TRBJ1-4	NA	CASSLVGGQKLFF	TGTGCCAGCAGCTTAGTCGGGGGGCAAAAACTGTTTTTT
NA	TRBV9	TRBJ1-3	NA	CASSVTWGGSGNTIYF	TGTGCCAGCAGCGTAACGTGGGGCGGCTCTGGAAACACCATATATTTT
NA	TRBV5-8	TRBJ2-3	NA	CASSLAKYFSTDTQYF	TGTGCCAGCAGCTTGGCCAAGTATTTTAGCACAGATACGCAGTATTTT
NA	TRBV10-1	TRBJ1-1	NA	CASRAKVNTEAFF	TGCGCCAGCAGGGCTAAAGTGAACACTGAAGCTTTCTTT
NA	TRBV7-2	TRBJ1-1	NA	CASSSQRQGTEAFF	TGTGCCAGCAGCTCCCAGCGCCAGGGCACTGAAGCTTTCTTT
NA	TRBV5-1	TRBJ2-1	NA	CASSLTGSFNEQFF	TGCGCCAGCAGCTTAACGGGGAGTTTCAATGAGCAGTTCTTC
NA	TRBV6-5	TRBJ1-5	NA	CASGRSENQPQHF	TGTGCCAGCGGCCGGTCGGAAAATCAGCCCCAGCATTTT
NA	TRBV7-6	TRBJ2-2	TRBD2	CASSGGLAANTGELFF	TGTGCCAGCAGCGGAGGACTAGCGGCAAACACCGGGGAGCTGTTTTTT
NA	TRBV6-6	TRBJ2-7	NA	CASSYTPGMRGEQYF	TGTGCCAGCAGTTACACCCCAGGTATGAGGGGCGAGCAGTACTTC
NA	TRBV5-4	TRBJ1-1	TRBD1	CASNRGTGSLNTEAFF	TGTGCCAGCAACAGGGGGACAGGGAGCCTGAACACTGAAGCTTTCTTT
NA	TRBV6-5	TRBJ2-1	TRBD2	CASASGGGSYNEQFF	TGTGCCAGCGCTAGCGGGGGGGGCTCCTACAATGAGCAGTTCTTC
NA	TRBV5-1	TRBJ1-2	NA	CASSLGVYGYTF	TGCGCCAGCAGCTTGGGAGTCTATGGCTACACCTTC
NA	TRBV6-5	TRBJ2-1	TRBD2	CASSYSGGISYNEQFF	TGTGCCAGCAGTTACTCGGGGGGGATCTCCTACAATGAGCAGTTCTTC
NA	TRBV11-2	TRBJ2-5	NA	CASSLVVGETQYF	TGTGCCAGCAGCTTAGTAGTGGGTGAGACCCAGTACTTC